This T cell receptor beta chain was captured in a study of OX40 agonist ivuxolimab in advanced cancers. Overall study context: Patients were treated with intravenous ivuxolimab, dosed at 0.01 to 10 mg/kg and infused every 2 weeks. Dose-escalation patients were diagnosed with hepatocellular carcinoma, melanoma, renal cell cancer or head and neck cancer.

Here immunoSEQ multiplex PCR was the method, and the copy in TCRdb shows in-frame clones only, minus some. The top ten hold 2.5% to 3% of the sample, which has 60,000 to 70,000 clones, 87% seen once. As for this clone: Its antigen is not known.

Overall study findings and caveats: Expanded peripheral T cell antigen specificity was not determined.

Material: CD4+ or CD8+ T cells sorted from blood, obtained in a trial of the OX40 agonist ivuxolimab. The sequence came from an adult with an advanced solid tumor such as melanoma, head and neck, liver or kidney cancer.

This CDR3 reads CASSQVEAGGTNTQYF. In DNA form, the CDR3 reads TGTGCCAGCAGCCAAGTAGAAGCGGGAGGGACAAATACGCAGTATTTT. The chain carries TRBV4-2 and TRBJ2-3; TRBD2 aligns across 10 bases. There are 16 residues in the CDR3. V lost 1 base to trimming and J lost 7 bases; unmatched junction nucleotides: 8. CDR1 is LGHNA and CDR2 is YNFKEQ in the germline V gene.